These 16 T cell receptor beta chains came from one sample sequenced in a study of blood T cells in healthy people across ages. A second 7 to 11 cycle PCR used barcoded and J-beta primers. Each CDR3 protein gets one entry after TCRdb re-called the 5' RACE reads with MiXCR. This table holds fewer than 750,000 distinct CDR3 sequences, 40% to 55% found once. The sequenced material came from blood. Receptors were obtained from an elderly man in good health.

About this clonotype itself: One end of the junction varies from germline; a read error may be responsible. This chain links TRBV20-1 with TRBJ2-7, with D perhaps assigned TRBD1 or TRBD2 (6 bases each). The CDR3 runs to 12 residues. Germline-derived CDR1 and CDR2 are DFQATT and SNEGSKA (reference sequence). The CDR3 spells CSAGGYSYKQYF. CDR3 nucleotides: TGCAGTGCGGGGGGCTACTCCTACAAGCAGTACTTC.

The chain couples TRBV12-3 or TRBV12-4 to TRBJ2-7; D ambiguous. V was pared by 4 bases and J by 2 bases, with 12 bases between. CDR3 length equals 14 residues. CDR3 nucleotide sequence: TGTGCCAGCAGTTCACCAGAGTTAACCTACGAGCAGTACTTC. Translating it yields CASSSPELTYEQYF.

This clonotype has at least ten counts. The J gene is TRBJ2-3, the V gene TRBV7-2, with TRBD2 matching over 9 bases. V shed 4 bases, J shed 3 bases, and the junction held 5 bases outside the gene matches. The CDR3 has 15 amino acids. CDR1 and CDR2 (germline): SGHTA, FQGNSA. The CDR3 DNA reads TGTGCCAGCAGCTATACGCGGGGGGGGACAGATACGCAGTATTTT. As protein: CASSYTRGGTDTQYF.

V usage is TRBV2 and J usage is TRBJ2-1; 7 nucleotides match TRBD1. Gene TRBJ2-7 matches the end of the DNA better, so the J call may be wrong. The CDR3 totals 12 residues. Germline CDR1 SNHLY, CDR2 FYNNEI. The CDR3 DNA reads TGTGCCAGCGGACAGGTGAACTACGAGCAGTACTTC. It codes for CASGQVNYEQYF.

The rearrangement joins TRBV4-3 to TRBJ1-4; 7 positions agree with TRBD1. Germline lookup yields CDR1 LGHNA and CDR2 YSLEER. This CDR3 is built from 15 residues. V shed 0 bases and J 10 bases; nucleotides not matched to a gene: 8. This CDR3 reads CASSQEGDRNGKLFF. The CDR3 DNA reads as TGCGCCAGCAGCCAAGAAGGGGACAGAAACGGAAAACTGTTTTTT.

The chain has TRBV11-2 and TRBJ2-7, with D possibly being TRBD2 (5 bases). The CDR3 consists of 18 residues. V shed 5 bases and J shed 3 bases, with 26 bases lying between them. Germline V CDR1 and CDR2: SGHAT, FQNNGV. The CDR3 spells CASSRSVVVAGALYEQYF. CDR3 nucleotide sequence: TGTGCCAGCAGCCGCTCGGTCGTCGTGGCGGGTGCTCTCTACGAGCAGTACTTC.

This clonotype was seen at least ten times. The chain recombines TRBV6-6 with TRBJ2-7, with a possible D match to TRBD2 (5 bases). From germline, CDR1 is MNHNY and CDR2 SVGAGI (reference sequence). The CDR3 extends over 13 amino acids. Trimming left V 6 bases short and J 6 bases short, with 15 bases between. CDR3 sequence reads: CASRSGNKREQYF. CDR3 in DNA: TGTGCCAGCAGATCCGGGAACAAGCGCGAGCAGTACTTC.

V gene TRBV12-3 or TRBV12-4 combines with J gene TRBJ2-7; unclear D gene. V lost 5 bases, J lost 0 bases, and 8 bases lay in between. The CDR3 sequence is 13 residues long. The CDR3 nucleotides read TGTGCCAGCAGTCCCGAGAGCTCCTACGAGCAGTACTTC. Translating it yields CASSPESSYEQYF.

This clonotype was recorded a few times. This chain uses TRBV10-3 with TRBJ2-5, with 8 bases fitting TRBD1. The germline V gene encodes CDR1 ENHRY and CDR2 SYGVKD. With V trimmed by 2 bases and J by 7 bases, 9 bases remained unmatched. This CDR3 is built from 15 residues. The CDR3 DNA is TGTGCCATCAGTGAGACGGACAGGGCACTTGGGACCCAGTACTTC. Its protein is CAISETDRALGTQYF.

The chain employs TRBV25-1 and TRBJ2-3, with TRBD1 matching over 8 bases. CDR3 length equals 15 residues. The germline V gene has CDR1 MGHDK and CDR2 SYGVNS. J lost 3 bases, V lost 5 bases, and 7 bases had no gene match. This CDR3 is CASSWSGGATDTQYF. For the CDR3, the DNA is TGTGCCAGCAGTTGGTCAGGGGGCGCGACAGATACGCAGTATTTT.

V and J are TRBV7-2 and TRBJ1-6; the D is unclear. V was clipped by 6 bases and J by 8 bases, with 11 bases between them. Germline CDR1 reads SGHTA; CDR2 reads FQGNSA. The CDR3 has 13 amino acids. CDR3 DNA: TGTGCCAGCAGAGGGTTGTTACATTCACCCCTCCACTTT. This translates into CASRGLLHSPLHF.

The chain carries TRBV9 and TRBJ2-7; D not resolved. V dropped 1 base and J dropped 7 bases, with 6 bases sitting between them. Per germline, CDR1 SGDLS and CDR2 YYNGEE. CDR3 size: 11 residues. This chain's CDR3 is CASSVRREQYF. CDR3 DNA: TGTGCCAGCAGCGTACGCAGGGAGCAGTACTTC.

The V call is TRBV10-3, the J call TRBJ2-7; D is ambiguous. Trimming left V 0 bases short and J 4 bases short, with 4 bases between. Looked up from germline, CDR1 is ENHRY and CDR2 is SYGVKD. CDR3 length: 12 residues. For the CDR3, the DNA is TGTGCCATCAGTGAGTCCGGTTACGAGCAGTACTTC. Its protein product is CAISESGYEQYF.

This chain links TRBV25-1 with TRBJ2-1; TRBD2 matches at 16 bases. V was pared by 5 bases and J by 8 bases, with 6 bases of the junction left unmatched. CDR3 length: 16 residues. In germline, CDR1 is MGHDK, CDR2 SYGVNS. The CDR3 sequence is CASSYAGTSGRDEQFF. As DNA, the CDR3 is TGTGCCAGCAGTTACGCCGGGACTAGCGGGAGGGATGAGCAGTTCTTC.

This rearrangement joins TRBV12-3 or TRBV12-4 to TRBJ1-2; no firm D call. Trimming took off 2 bases at V and 2 bases at J, with 9 bases between the two ends. CDR3 length: 14 residues. CDR3 region: CASSLHNGNYGYTF. The CDR3 DNA follows: TGTGCCAGCAGTTTACATAACGGGAACTATGGCTACACCTTC.

This rearrangement joins TRBV6-2 or TRBV6-3 to TRBJ1-5; TRBD1 is a possible D gene (6 bases). Germline CDR1 is MNHEY and CDR2 is SVGEGT. The CDR3 sequence is 15 residues long. With 7 bases removed from V and 3 bases from J, the gap between germline ends came to 16 bases. CDR3 region: CASTEQGAANQPQHF. Here the CDR3 DNA reads TGTGCCAGCACCGAACAGGGAGCGGCCAATCAGCCCCAGCATTTT.